Below, one T cell receptor (beta chain) is given with its context. These data originate in a study of neoadjuvant anti-PD-1 for oral cavity cancer. Clones were read by immunoSEQ multiplex PCR, and TCRdb kept only the in-frame ones, dropping some. This table holds tens of thousands of clones, approximately 87% found once. Noted time point: after neoadjuvant nivolumab, at surgical resection. Sequencing was performed on PBMCs, taken after nivolumab (anti-PD-1) treatment. The TCR originated in a person between 40 and 85 years old with oral cavity squamous cell carcinoma.

The CDR3 region has the DNA TGTGCCAGCAGCCAACTGGGAGCCAAGAGAACCCAGTACTTC. Protein product: CASSQLGAKRTQYF. This rearrangement joins TRBV28 to TRBJ2-5, with D perhaps matching TRBD2 (5 bases). Germline CDR1 reads MDHEN; CDR2 reads SYDVKM. The CDR3 length is 14 residues. The V gene lost 6 bases and the J gene lost 8 bases, with 19 bases spanning the gap. The whole variable domain, filled in from reference TRBV28 and TRBJ2-5, reads DVKVTQSSRYLVKRTGEKVFLECVQDMDHENMFWYRQDPGLGLRLIYFSYDVKMKEKGDIPEGYSVSREKKERFSLILESASTNQTSMYLCASSQLGAKRTQYFGPGTRLLVL.